The 5 T cell receptor beta chains reported below all come from one sample, sequenced in a study of CD8+CD57+ T cells in acquired aplastic anemia. Selection for sequencing was limited to patients who had shown CD8+CD57+ cell expansion by flow cytometry. Template material for TCR beta VDJ and CDR3 profiling consisted of genomic DNA. One entry per CDR3 protein results from TCRdb running MiXCR on the reads. This sample has 250,000 or so distinct CDR3 sequences, with approximately 50% found just once. Material for sequencing was sorted CD4+, CD8+, or CD8+CD57+ T cells (not recorded which) from PBMCs. These receptors were taken from a human donor with aplastic anemia.

This chain links TRBV15 with TRBJ1-5; D is ambiguous. CDR1 and CDR2 (germline): LNHNV, YYDKDF (reference sequence). V was pared by 0 bases and J by 6 bases, with 6 bases between. This CDR3 region has 13 residues. The CDR3 region is CATSRDLLQPQHF. In DNA, the CDR3 is TGTGCCACCAGCAGAGATCTTCTTCAGCCCCAGCATTTT.

V is TRBV13 and J is TRBJ2-7, with D possibly TRBD1 on 5 matching bases. V lost 5 bases, J lost 2 bases, and 13 bases lay in between. Looked up from germline, CDR1 is PRHDT and CDR2 is FYEKMQ (reference sequence). The CDR3 spans 14 residues. The CDR3 sequence is CASSLSVTAYEQYF. The DNA of the CDR3 is TGTGCCAGCAGCCTCTCTGTGACAGCCTACGAGCAGTACTTC.

Comments on this clonotype: One junction end disagrees with the germline gene, perhaps due to a read error. V gene TRBV30 combines with J gene TRBJ1-2; D remains ambiguous. The CDR3 sequence is 15 residues long. CDR1 and CDR2 (germline): GTSNPN, SVGIG (reference sequence). The DNA for the CDR3 is TGTGCCTGGAGTGTATGGGAAACATCCACCTATGGCCACACCTTC. This encodes CAWSVWETSTYGHTF.

The gene calls are TRBV25-1 and TRBJ1-6, with TRBD1 matching over 8 bases. The trim removed 4 bases at V and 9 bases at J, leaving 2 bases unmatched. CDR3 length equals 13 residues. From germline, CDR1 is MGHDK and CDR2 SYGVNS. Here the CDR3 reads CASSGTGSSPLHF. CDR3 coding DNA: TGTGCCAGCAGTGGGACAGGGAGTTCACCCCTCCACTTT.

This clonotype was counted many times. J is TRBJ2-7 and V is TRBV12-3 or TRBV12-4; 12 nucleotides match TRBD2. Trimming removed 2 bases from V and 7 bases from J; junction bases left unmatched: 3. The CDR3 has 14 residues. CDR3 nucleotide sequence: TGTGCCAGCAGTTTACGGACTAGCGGGAAAGAGCAGTACTTC. Protein product: CASSLRTSGKEQYF.